This entry is about one T cell receptor beta chain. The data belong to a study of T cell changes during pregnancy in multiple sclerosis. Sequencing was performed with immunoSEQ multiplex PCR; in TCRdb, only in-frame clones are kept and a portion is missing. The sample records roughly 39,000 clones, under 95% being singletons. The clonotype originates from a female donor with multiple sclerosis, enrolled in a pregnancy study. The specimen was PBMCs (not recorded whether the cells were cultured).

CDR3 loop: CASSYSVNTGELFF. In nucleotides, the CDR3 is TGTGCCAGCAGTTACTCGGTCAACACCGGGGAGCTGTTTTTT. The V call is TRBV6-6, the J call TRBJ2-2; D remains ambiguous. The germline V gene encodes CDR1 MNHNY and CDR2 SVGAGI (reference sequence). The CDR3 length is 14 residues. Trimming took off 0 bases at V and 2 bases at J, with 4 bases between the two ends.